A selection of T cell receptor beta chains follows, all from one sample in a study of blood T cell repertoires in COVID-19. TCRdb's copy holds only in-frame clones and misses some; the assay was immunoSEQ multiplex PCR. The data hold approximately 110,000 clones, with 92% observed a single time. The source material was peripheral blood. Receptors were obtained from a man aged 50 to 59 with COVID-19, enrolled during active disease. Both conserved end residues are part of each CDR3. The order of the fields is CDR3 protein, CDR3 DNA, CDR3 length, V gene, D gene, J gene, clone size. A D gene is named only where the DNA matches it firmly. For some rows the clone size is stated as once, few or many, or as a class when expanded; others skip it.

CDR3 protein: CASRLGLAGPDTQYF; CDR3 DNA: TGTGCCAGCAGGCTTGGACTAGCGGGACCTGATACGCAGTATTTT; CDR3 length: 15; V gene: TRBV13; D gene: TRBD2; J gene: TRBJ2-3; clone size: NA
CDR3 protein: CASSPLRGLSYGYTF; CDR3 DNA: TGTGCCAGCAGCCCCCTGCGAGGATTGAGCTATGGCTACACCTTC; CDR3 length: 15; V gene: TRBV6-5; D gene: NA; J gene: TRBJ1-2; clone size: NA
CDR3 protein: CASSLDIQPQHF; CDR3 DNA: TGTGCCAGCAGCTTAGATATTCAGCCCCAGCATTTT; CDR3 length: 12; V gene: TRBV7-9; D gene: NA; J gene: TRBJ1-5; clone size: few
CDR3 protein: CASSLAAGVVNEQFF; CDR3 DNA: TGCGCCAGCAGCTTGGCCGCGGGAGTAGTCAATGAGCAGTTCTTC; CDR3 length: 15; V gene: TRBV5-1; D gene: TRBD2; J gene: TRBJ2-1; clone size: NA
CDR3 protein: CASSQGQFYEQYF; CDR3 DNA: TGTGCCAGCAGCCAAGGACAGTTCTACGAGCAGTACTTC; CDR3 length: 13; V gene: TRBV3-1/TRBV3-2; D gene: NA; J gene: TRBJ2-7; clone size: NA
CDR3 protein: CASSLELAGEQFF; CDR3 DNA: TGTGCCAGCAGCTTGGAATTAGCGGGTGAGCAGTTCTTC; CDR3 length: 13; V gene: TRBV5-4; D gene: TRBD2; J gene: TRBJ2-1; clone size: NA
CDR3 protein: CASSPGQGETQYF; CDR3 DNA: TGTGCCAGCAGCCCCGGACAGGGGGAGACCCAGTACTTC; CDR3 length: 13; V gene: TRBV3-1/TRBV3-2; D gene: TRBD1; J gene: TRBJ2-5; clone size: NA
CDR3 protein: CASSRGSGNTGELFF; CDR3 DNA: TGTGCCAGCAGCCGCGGATCTGGCAACACCGGGGAGCTGTTTTTT; CDR3 length: 15; V gene: TRBV4-2; D gene: NA; J gene: TRBJ2-2; clone size: once
CDR3 protein: CASSWGLAGVWETQYF; CDR3 DNA: TGTGCCAGCAGCTGGGGACTAGCGGGAGTTTGGGAGACCCAGTACTTC; CDR3 length: 16; V gene: TRBV7-9; D gene: TRBD2; J gene: TRBJ2-5; clone size: NA
CDR3 protein: CASGRTGQGPYGYTF; CDR3 DNA: TGTGCCAGCGGACGTACGGGACAGGGACCCTATGGCTACACCTTC; CDR3 length: 15; V gene: TRBV5-6; D gene: TRBD1; J gene: TRBJ1-2; clone size: NA
CDR3 protein: CASSPLERLQETQYF; CDR3 DNA: TGTGCCAGCAGCCCCCTGGAGCGGCTCCAAGAGACCCAGTACTTC; CDR3 length: 15; V gene: TRBV7-8; D gene: NA; J gene: TRBJ2-5; clone size: NA
CDR3 protein: CASSYRWSHQPQHF; CDR3 DNA: TGTGCCAGCAGTTACAGGTGGAGTCATCAGCCCCAGCATTTT; CDR3 length: 14; V gene: TRBV6-2/TRBV6-3; D gene: NA; J gene: TRBJ1-5; clone size: NA
CDR3 protein: CATSRDLYGEGDEQFF; CDR3 DNA: TGTGCCACCAGCAGAGACCTATATGGGGAGGGGGATGAGCAGTTCTTC; CDR3 length: 16; V gene: TRBV15; D gene: NA; J gene: TRBJ2-1; clone size: NA
CDR3 protein: CASSRTQGETQYF; CDR3 DNA: TGTGCCAGCAGCCGGACTCAGGGGGAGACCCAGTACTTC; CDR3 length: 13; V gene: TRBV11-2; D gene: NA; J gene: TRBJ2-5; clone size: NA
CDR3 protein: CASSEPRTVIHTEAFF; CDR3 DNA: TGTGCCAGCAGTGAACCCCGGACAGTTATCCACACTGAAGCTTTCTTT; CDR3 length: 16; V gene: TRBV6-1; D gene: NA; J gene: TRBJ1-1; clone size: NA
CDR3 protein: CAISDRDSYNSPLHF; CDR3 DNA: TGTGCCATCAGCGACCGGGACAGCTATAATTCACCCCTCCACTTT; CDR3 length: 15; V gene: TRBV10-3; D gene: TRBD1; J gene: TRBJ1-6; clone size: NA
CDR3 protein: CASSLWAGQGDNQPQHF; CDR3 DNA: TGTGCCAGCAGTTTATGGGCGGGACAGGGGGACAATCAGCCCCAGCATTTT; CDR3 length: 17; V gene: TRBV28; D gene: TRBD1; J gene: TRBJ1-5; clone size: NA
CDR3 protein: CASSTQLAGGPDTQYF; CDR3 DNA: TGTGCCAGTAGTACCCAACTAGCGGGAGGGCCAGATACGCAGTATTTT; CDR3 length: 16; V gene: TRBV19; D gene: TRBD2; J gene: TRBJ2-3; clone size: NA
CDR3 protein: CASSLTQGDNYEQYF; CDR3 DNA: TGCGCCAGCAGCTTGACACAGGGAGATAATTACGAGCAGTACTTC; CDR3 length: 15; V gene: TRBV5-1; D gene: NA; J gene: TRBJ2-7; clone size: NA
CDR3 protein: CASSRQGTKETQYF; CDR3 DNA: TGTGCCAGCAGTCGACAAGGGACTAAAGAGACCCAGTACTTC; CDR3 length: 14; V gene: TRBV27; D gene: TRBD2; J gene: TRBJ2-5; clone size: NA
CDR3 protein: CATAPGGGASHTGELFF; CDR3 DNA: TGTGCCACCGCCCCGGGGGGGGGTGCTTCGCACACCGGGGAGCTGTTTTTT; CDR3 length: 17; V gene: TRBV21-1; D gene: NA; J gene: TRBJ2-2; clone size: NA
CDR3 protein: CASRTGGPTEAFF; CDR3 DNA: TGTGCCAGTAGGACTGGGGGCCCCACTGAAGCTTTCTTT; CDR3 length: 13; V gene: TRBV19; D gene: NA; J gene: TRBJ1-1; clone size: NA
CDR3 protein: CATSGDRDIDNEQFF; CDR3 DNA: TGTGCCACCAGTGGCGACCGGGACATAGACAATGAGCAGTTCTTC; CDR3 length: 15; V gene: TRBV24-1; D gene: NA; J gene: TRBJ2-1; clone size: NA
CDR3 protein: CASTRGSRGEQFF; CDR3 DNA: TGTGCCAGCACGAGGGGGAGTAGGGGTGAGCAGTTCTTC; CDR3 length: 13; V gene: TRBV25-1; D gene: NA; J gene: TRBJ2-1; clone size: NA
CDR3 protein: CASSLGQGAVEKLFF; CDR3 DNA: TGCGCCAGCAGCTTGGGGCAGGGGGCTGTCGAAAAACTGTTTTTT; CDR3 length: 15; V gene: TRBV5-1; D gene: TRBD1; J gene: TRBJ1-4; clone size: NA
CDR3 protein: CASTDPSVGLAGTANTGELFF; CDR3 DNA: TGTGCCAGCACTGATCCCTCTGTGGGACTAGCGGGGACCGCGAACACCGGGGAGCTGTTTTTT; CDR3 length: 21; V gene: TRBV2; D gene: TRBD2; J gene: TRBJ2-2; clone size: few